This T cell receptor beta chain was identified during a study of T cell repertoires in cytomegalovirus infection. CDR3 length equals 15 residues. V was pared by 5 bases and J by 9 bases, with 5 bases of the junction left unmatched. CDR1 is KGHDR and CDR2 is SFDVKD in the germline V gene. TCRdb re-called the reads through MiXCR, storing one row per CDR3 protein. The table lists around 430,000 distinct CDR3 sequences, approximately 46% of them singletons. Comment on this clonotype: As yet, its antigen is unknown.

The sequence was obtained from a human donor in good health (CMV status not recorded). Some clones in this sample may be carry-over from other donors' samples. The chain is built from TRBV24-1 and TRBJ2-1, with 14 bases that match TRBD2. The specimen comprised cultured PBMCs, sampled from culture after CMV antigen stimulation. DNA of the CDR3: TGTGCCACCAGTGCTGGACTAGCGGGAGGCGGTGAGCAGTTCTTC. This sequence encodes CATSAGLAGGGEQFF.